The clone carrying this T cell receptor (beta chain) was seen a few times. Antigen specificity is unknown. This specimen comes from a study of T cell responses to AZD1222 COVID-19 vaccine. Broader study findings: Reportedly, nearly half the spike-specific TCRs target unmutated variant regions.

V shed 5 bases and J 5 bases; nucleotides not matched to a gene: 5. From germline, CDR1 is SGHTA and CDR2 FQGNSA. This CDR3 is 14 amino acids long. Here immunoSEQ multiplex PCR was the method, and the copy in TCRdb shows in-frame clones only, minus some. The data contain around 80,000 clones, about four fifths of them singletons. Analysis merged second doses at about 4 or about 12 weeks. The starting material was peripheral blood, obtained 28 days after the second AZD1222 dose. The receptor comes from an adult who received the AZD1222 COVID-19 vaccine. This chain joins TRBV7-2 and TRBJ1-1; 10 bases align to TRBD1. Here the CDR3 reads CASSPRTGGTEAFF. The CDR3, as DNA: TGTGCCAGCAGCCCTCGGACAGGGGGAACTGAAGCTTTCTTT.